Listed below are T cell receptor beta chains from one sample, sequenced in a study of T cells in Graves' hyperthyroidism and ophthalmopathy. TCRdb passed the multiplex PCR reads through MiXCR, listing each CDR3 protein once. The table shows some 530,000 distinct CDR3 sequences, with about 20% occurring only once. What was sequenced was blood. Receptor source: a woman aged 70 to 79 with Graves' ophthalmopathy. Both conserved end residues are part of each CDR3. The order of the fields is V gene, clone size, J gene, D gene, CDR3 protein, CDR3 DNA. D genes are given only for firm matches. Clone size is shown for a subset of rows, as once, few, many or a class of expanded clone.

TRBV6-1,many,TRBJ2-3,-,CASSEYAGSLALTDTQYF,TGTGCCAGCAGTGAATACGCAGGGAGTTTGGCTCTCACAGATACGCAGTATTTT
TRBV3-1,many,TRBJ2-7,-,CASSQAHRVGEQYF,TGTGCCAGCAGCCAAGCTCACAGGGTCGGCGAGCAGTACTTC
TRBV20-1,-,TRBJ2-7,TRBD2,CRASGTSGYEQYF,TGCAGAGCCAGCGGGACTAGCGGGTACGAGCAGTACTTC
TRBV5-1,-,TRBJ2-7,TRBD2,CASSSQAGGSGEQYF,TGCGCCAGCAGCTCCCAAGCGGGAGGAAGCGGTGAGCAGTACTTC
TRBV2,-,TRBJ2-1,TRBD2,CASSEALRLAGVYNEQFF,TGTGCCAGCAGTGAAGCGCTTCGACTAGCGGGAGTCTACAATGAGCAGTTCTTC
TRBV5-1,many,TRBJ2-3,TRBD1,CASSLTGTGLRGTDTQYF,TGCGCCAGCAGCCTGACCGGGACAGGGCTAAGGGGCACAGATACGCAGTATTTT
TRBV20-1,few,TRBJ2-7,TRBD2,CSARDLADQSYEQYF,TGCAGTGCTAGAGATCTAGCGGACCAGAGCTACGAGCAGTACTTC
TRBV30,-,TRBJ2-1,-,CAWSKGPLYNEQFF,TGTGCCTGGAGTAAGGGACCATTATACAATGAGCAGTTCTTC
TRBV9,-,TRBJ2-7,TRBD2,CASSEGLARTYEQYF,TGTGCCAGTAGCGAGGGACTAGCGAGAACCTACGAGCAGTACTTC
TRBV28,many,TRBJ2-1,-,CASSLSGSLSYNEQFF,TGTGCCAGCAGTTTAAGTGGGAGTCTCTCCTACAATGAGCAGTTCTTC
TRBV3-1,-,TRBJ1-1,TRBD1,CASGQGEAFF,TGTGCCAGCGGACAGGGTGAAGCTTTCTTT
TRBV20-1,-,TRBJ2-1,TRBD2,CSAFTPSGKEQFF,TGCAGTGCTTTTACACCGAGCGGGAAGGAGCAGTTCTTC
TRBV5-1,-,TRBJ2-1,TRBD2,CASSMREGSSYNEQFF,TGCGCCAGCAGTATGCGGGAGGGGAGCTCCTACAATGAGCAGTTCTTC
TRBV19,few,TRBJ2-5,-,CASSMLGQGETQYF,TGTGCCAGTAGTATGTTAGGGCAGGGAGAGACCCAGTACTTC
TRBV3-1,-,TRBJ2-4,TRBD1,CASSPWAGGKNIQYF,TGTGCCAGCAGCCCCTGGGCAGGGGGCAAAAACATTCAGTACTTC
TRBV28,-,TRBJ1-2,TRBD1,CASSRGQGSSYTF,TGTGCCAGCAGTAGGGGACAGGGGTCTAGCTACACCTTC
TRBV5-1,-,TRBJ2-5,-,CASSSRQGGRETQYF,TGCGCCAGCAGCTCTAGACAGGGAGGGAGAGAGACCCAGTACTTC
TRBV7-7,many,TRBJ2-3,TRBD2,CASSPGGRGTDTQYF,TGTGCTAGCAGCCCGGGGGGGCGCGGCACAGATACGCAGTATTTT
TRBV3-1,few,TRBJ2-2,TRBD2,CASSPWIAGETGELFF,TGTGCCAGCAGCCCTTGGATAGCGGGAGAAACCGGGGAGCTGTTTTTT
TRBV5-1,few,TRBJ1-2,-,CASSLRGGTLHGYTF,TGCGCCAGCAGCTTACGCGGCGGAACCCTCCATGGCTACACCTTC
TRBV19,few,TRBJ2-1,-,CASSIASNEQFF,TGTGCCAGTAGTATAGCCTCCAATGAGCAGTTCTTC
TRBV27,few,TRBJ2-7,TRBD2,CASSPSGLAGYEQYF,TGTGCCAGCAGTCCCAGTGGGCTAGCGGGCTACGAGCAGTACTTC
TRBV24-1,-,TRBJ2-2,TRBD2,CATSDRAGEHTGELFF,TGTGCCACCAGTGATCGAGCGGGAGAACACACCGGGGAGCTGTTTTTT
TRBV12-3/TRBV12-4,-,TRBJ2-3,TRBD2,CASSLASGSRTDTQYF,TGTGCCAGCAGTTTAGCAAGCGGGAGTAGGACAGATACGCAGTATTTT
TRBV19,-,TRBJ2-1,TRBD2,CASRASGSNNEQFF,TGTGCCAGTAGAGCTAGCGGGAGCAACAATGAGCAGTTCTTC
TRBV20-1,few,TRBJ1-1,-,CSARVLSEAFF,TGCAGTGCTAGAGTGCTCTCCGAAGCTTTCTTT
TRBV27,-,TRBJ2-1,TRBD1,CASSLDRVHNEQFF,TGTGCCAGCAGTCTCGACAGGGTGCACAATGAGCAGTTCTTC
TRBV6-1,-,TRBJ1-5,-,CASAHGPPSNQPQHF,TGTGCCAGCGCTCACGGGCCGCCTAGCAATCAGCCCCAGCATTTT
TRBV3-1,few,TRBJ1-2,TRBD1,CASSQSGTDGYGYTF,TGTGCCAGCAGCCAGTCCGGGACAGATGGCTATGGCTACACCTTC